The present TCR beta chain was sequenced within a study of blood T cell repertoires in COVID-19 (TCRdb year 2020). Regarding the complete study: The collaborator samples originated in the United States, Italy and Spain and spanned the acute and convalescent phases of COVID-19. The repertoires were released in a freely available public database intended as a resource for research on the immune response to SARS-CoV-2. The samples were drawn from the first 160 participants of the ongoing ImmuneRACE study and from 1,254 subjects provided by 6 global collaborators. The material from the prospective study consisted of cDNA or gDNA derived from T cells, B-cell-depleted T cells, or PBMCs. Subjects who had been exposed to COVID-19, were actively infected with it, or had recovered from it provided the deeply sampled blood TCRbeta repertoires that made up the dataset. Where HLA class I and class II types were available, the types were taken from metadata supplied by the sample provider, not from assay-based typing. Nearly every sample came with metadata listing a de-identified subject ID, COVID-19 status, age in years and sex. What the work shows at the level of the full study, not this receptor alone: Clinical and demographic metadata were provided uncurated, with the amount varying by source and participant.

This clone has only a few counts. It has no known antigen specificity. There are no base qualities to consult, and no much larger clone falls within one base. Taken from the germline V gene (reference sequence), the CDR1 and CDR2 loops are MNHNY and SVGAGI. V lost 5 bases and J lost 2 bases, and the count of bases not matched to a germline gene is 7. Including the terminal cysteine and phenylalanine, the CDR3 comprises 15 residues. The DNA shown is the 45-base CDR3, in frame from base 1. The immunoSEQ Assay, a bias-controlled multiplex PCR, was used to amplify TCRbeta CDR3 regions from genomic DNA. On the study's bioinformatics: The number of nucleated cells in each sample was estimated from the amplification of reference gene primers within the assay. To quantify the absolute abundance of each unique TCRbeta CDR3 rearrangement, sequence reads were collapsed and filtered. Productive Simpson clonality was computed per sample as the square root of Simpson's diversity index over productive rearrangements. Imported from immuneACCESS, the table was reduced by TCRdb to in-frame sequences with V and J called. These copies leave out some clones; in studies compared against another copy, an unresolved V gene accounts for under half, and the cause of the remainder is not known. The V and J calls and clone size were taken over from that table, and D and trimming were inferred from the DNA. Recorded for this sample are some 150,000 clones; 70% to 80% of them occurred a single time. Of the sample, 3.5% to 5.5% falls within the top ten clones.

The collaborating institutions used their own protocols to collect whole blood in K2EDTA tubes. For TCRbeta analysis, collaborators shipped samples in one of three forms: frozen whole blood, isolated PBMCs, or DNA extracted from either of those sample types. Sequencing was carried out using peripheral blood. Recombination joined TRBV6-6 with TRBJ2-7; TRBD2 matches 9 bases in the middle. This clonotype was obtained from a woman older than 75 with active or convalescent COVID-19. The DNA sequence is TGTGCCAGCAGTGACAGCGGGGGGTATACCTACGAGCAGTACTTC. It translates to CASSDSGGYTYEQYF.